This T cell receptor (beta chain) was captured in a study of preoperative IRX-2 immunotherapy in early breast cancer. Assay: immunoSEQ multiplex PCR; the TCRdb copy retains only in-frame clones and omits some. The data hold around 40,000 clones, with about 72% observed a single time. The treatment here: preoperative locoregional IRX-2 cytokine immunotherapy. Patients received preoperative, locoregional IRX-2 cytokine immunotherapy in a phase Ib study. Germline V gives CDR1 SSHAT, CDR2 FNYEAQ (reference sequence). V was trimmed by 2 bases and J by 4 bases, leaving 9 bases between them. This CDR3 spans 14 amino acids.

The receptor was derived from a human donor with breast cancer. The source was tumor tissue, collected after IRX-2 immunotherapy. This sequence joins TRBV7-7 and TRBJ2-1; D call uncertain. The CDR3 DNA reads as TGTGCCAGCAGCTTAAGTGGAAATTACAATGAGCAGTTCTTC. Translation gives CASSLSGNYNEQFF.